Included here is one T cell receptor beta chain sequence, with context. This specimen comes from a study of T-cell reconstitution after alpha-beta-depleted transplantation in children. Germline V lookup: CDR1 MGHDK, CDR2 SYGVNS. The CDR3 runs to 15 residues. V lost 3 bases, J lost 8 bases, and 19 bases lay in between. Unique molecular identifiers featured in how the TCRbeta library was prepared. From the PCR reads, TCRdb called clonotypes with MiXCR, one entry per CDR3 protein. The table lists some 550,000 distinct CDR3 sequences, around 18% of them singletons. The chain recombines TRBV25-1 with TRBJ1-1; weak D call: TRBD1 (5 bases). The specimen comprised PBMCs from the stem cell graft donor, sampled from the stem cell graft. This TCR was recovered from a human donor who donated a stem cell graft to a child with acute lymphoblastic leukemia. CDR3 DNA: TGTGCCAGCAGTGATCCAGGGTCCCGAGATACGGAAGCTTTCTTT. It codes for CASSDPGSRDTEAFF.